This TCR beta chain emerged from a study of blood T cell repertoires in COVID-19. At the level of the study: Italy, Spain and the United States were the sources of the convalescent and acute COVID-19 samples.

Points on this clone: The identical CDR3 is also encoded by other nucleotide sequences in the sample.

Clones were sequenced by immunoSEQ multiplex PCR, and TCRdb holds only the in-frame ones, with some missing. The table has about 94,000 clones, roughly four fifths seen once. This CDR3 is built from 13 residues. V was pared by 3 bases and J by 1 base, with 6 bases between. CDR1 is LNHDA and CDR2 is SQIVND in the germline V gene (reference sequence). Sequenced: peripheral blood. The receptor was derived from a man aged 60 to 75 with acute or convalescent COVID-19. The V gene is TRBV19, the J gene TRBJ1-1; unclear D gene. CDR3 amino acids: CASSIGGNTEAFF. CDR3 nucleotide sequence: TGTGCCAGTAGTATTGGAGGGAACACTGAAGCTTTCTTT.